This T cell receptor beta chain was captured by sequencing in a study of blood T cells in healthy people across ages. Study outcomes and limitations: More naive CD4+ cells and higher diversity were found in long-lived than in aged donors.

The second PCR ran about 6 to 12 cycles with a sample-barcoded 5' primer and J-beta primers. A single record per CDR3 protein comes from TCRdb applying MiXCR to the 5' RACE reads. The profile covers roughly 680,000 distinct CDR3 sequences, with 20% to 25% appearing a single time and about 3.6% taken by the ten largest. Germline values: CDR1 MGHDK, CDR2 SYGVNS. This CDR3 spans 13 amino acids. V shed 3 bases and J shed 8 bases, with 12 bases lying between them. About this clonotype itself: The antigen remains unidentified.

The TCR was taken from a man between 70 and 80 years old in good health. Sequenced material: blood. This chain uses TRBV25-1 with TRBJ2-3, with TRBD1 as a possible D gene (6 bases). The CDR3 bases are TGTGCCAGCAGTGATTACAGGGAACTTACGCAGTATTTT. Its protein is CASSDYRELTQYF.